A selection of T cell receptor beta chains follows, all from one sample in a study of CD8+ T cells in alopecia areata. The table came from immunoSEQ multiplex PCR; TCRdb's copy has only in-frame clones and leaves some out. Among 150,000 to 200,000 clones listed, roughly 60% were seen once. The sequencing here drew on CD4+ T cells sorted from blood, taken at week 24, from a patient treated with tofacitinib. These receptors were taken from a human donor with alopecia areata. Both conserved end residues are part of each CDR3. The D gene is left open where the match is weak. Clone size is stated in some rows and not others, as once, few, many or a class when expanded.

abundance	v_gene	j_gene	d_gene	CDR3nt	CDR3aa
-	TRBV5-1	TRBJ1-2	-	TGCGCCAGCAGCACGACAGGACCCTATGGCTACACCTTC	CASSTTGPYGYTF
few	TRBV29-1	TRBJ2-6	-	TGCAGCGTTGATGGAGCGGTCTCTGGGGCCAACGTCCTGACTTTC	CSVDGAVSGANVLTF
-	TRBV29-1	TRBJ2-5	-	TGCAGCGCCTTACCCACCGTAGAGACCCAGTACTTC	CSALPTVETQYF
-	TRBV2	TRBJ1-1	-	TGTGCCAGCAGTGAGCACCGTAACACTGAAGCTTTCTTT	CASSEHRNTEAFF
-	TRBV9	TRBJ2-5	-	TGTGCCAGCAGCGGGACAGCGTACCAAGAGACCCAGTACTTC	CASSGTAYQETQYF
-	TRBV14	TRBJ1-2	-	TGTGCCAGCAGCCAAGGTTGGACCGACAACGCTGCTTTCGCCTTC	CASSQGWTDNAAFAF
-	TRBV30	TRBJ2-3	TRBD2	TGTGCCTGGAGTGTAAGCGGGGTTAGCACAGATACGCAGTATTTT	CAWSVSGVSTDTQYF
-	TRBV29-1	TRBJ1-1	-	TGCAGCGTTCAACAGGGCCCGGGGACTGAAGCTTTCTTT	CSVQQGPGTEAFF
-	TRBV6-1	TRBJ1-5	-	TGTGCCAGCAGTCCCCGCGTCGGGCCCCAGCATTTT	CASSPRVGPQHF
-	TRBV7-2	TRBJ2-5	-	TGTGCCAGCAGACTCCTGGGCGGGACACAAGAGACCCAGTACTTC	CASRLLGGTQETQYF